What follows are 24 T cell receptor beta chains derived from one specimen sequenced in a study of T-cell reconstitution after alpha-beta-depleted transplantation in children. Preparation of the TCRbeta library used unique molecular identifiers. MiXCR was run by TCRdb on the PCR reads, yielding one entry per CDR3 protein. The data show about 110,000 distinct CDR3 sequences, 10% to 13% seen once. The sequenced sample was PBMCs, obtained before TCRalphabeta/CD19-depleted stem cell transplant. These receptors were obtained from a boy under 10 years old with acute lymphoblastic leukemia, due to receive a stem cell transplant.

In DNA form, the CDR3 reads TGCGCCAGCAGCCTGGGGTGGGACGCCTCCCTCAAGCAGTACTTC. Amino acid sequence: CASSLGWDASLKQYF. The chain carries TRBV5-1 and TRBJ2-7; possibly TRBD1 or TRBD2 for D (5 bases each). The CDR3 contains 15 residues. V lost 4 bases to trimming and J lost 8 bases, with 22 bases between them. Looked up from germline, CDR1 is SGHRS and CDR2 is YFSETQ.

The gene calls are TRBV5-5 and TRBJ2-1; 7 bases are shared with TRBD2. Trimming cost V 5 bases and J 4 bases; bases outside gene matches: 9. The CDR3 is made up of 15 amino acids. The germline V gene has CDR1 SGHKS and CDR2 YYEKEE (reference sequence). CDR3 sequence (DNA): TGTGCCAGCAGGTGGGAGGGGCTAGCTTACAATGAGCAGTTCTTC. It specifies CASRWEGLAYNEQFF.

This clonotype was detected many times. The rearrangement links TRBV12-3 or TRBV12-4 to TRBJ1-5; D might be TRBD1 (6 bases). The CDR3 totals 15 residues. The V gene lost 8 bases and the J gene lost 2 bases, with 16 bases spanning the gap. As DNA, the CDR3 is TGTGCCAGCGCATTAGAAGGGGGAGGCAATCAGCCCCAGCATTTT. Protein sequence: CASALEGGGNQPQHF.

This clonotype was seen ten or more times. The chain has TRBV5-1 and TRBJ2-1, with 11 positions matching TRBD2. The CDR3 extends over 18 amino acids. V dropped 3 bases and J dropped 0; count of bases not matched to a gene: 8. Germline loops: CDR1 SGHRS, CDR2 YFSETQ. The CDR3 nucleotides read TGCGCCAGCAGCTCTCGGACTAGCGGGTTGAGCTCCTACAATGAGCAGTTCTTC. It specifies CASSSRTSGLSSYNEQFF. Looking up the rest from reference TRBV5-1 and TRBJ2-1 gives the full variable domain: KAGVTQTPRYLIKTRGQQVTLSCSPISGHRSVSWYQQTPGQGLQFLFEYFSETQRNKGNFPGRFSGRQFSNSRSEMNVSTLELGDSALYLCASSSRTSGLSSYNEQFFGPGTRLTVL.

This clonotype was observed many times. CDR3 DNA: TGTGCCAGCAGCCGAAGGGGGAGCACAGATACGCAGTATTTT. Amino acid sequence: CASSRRGSTDTQYF. V gene TRBV11-2 combines with J gene TRBJ2-3, with a weak D call TRBD1 (6 bases). V was cut by 5 bases and J by 0 bases, with 9 bases left in between. The germline V gene encodes CDR1 SGHAT and CDR2 FQNNGV. This CDR3 is built from 14 residues.

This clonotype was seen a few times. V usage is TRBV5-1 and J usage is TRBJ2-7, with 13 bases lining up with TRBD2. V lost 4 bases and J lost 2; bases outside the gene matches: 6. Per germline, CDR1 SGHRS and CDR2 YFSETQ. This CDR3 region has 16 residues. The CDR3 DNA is TGCGCCAGCAGCCCGGGACTAGCGGGACCTACCTACGAGCAGTACTTC. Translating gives CASSPGLAGPTYEQYF.

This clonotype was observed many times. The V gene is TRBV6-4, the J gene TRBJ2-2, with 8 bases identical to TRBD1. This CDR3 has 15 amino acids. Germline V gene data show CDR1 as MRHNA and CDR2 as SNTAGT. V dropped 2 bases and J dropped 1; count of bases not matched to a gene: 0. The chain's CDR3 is CASSDGTGNTGELFF. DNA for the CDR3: TGTGCCAGCAGTGACGGGACAGGGAACACCGGGGAGCTGTTTTTT.

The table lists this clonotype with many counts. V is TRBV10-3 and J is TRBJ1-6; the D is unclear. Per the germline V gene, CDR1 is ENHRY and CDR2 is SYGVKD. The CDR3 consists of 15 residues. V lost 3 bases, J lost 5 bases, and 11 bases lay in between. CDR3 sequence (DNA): TGTGCCATCAGTGAACAAGGGTCGAATAATTCACCCCTCCACTTT. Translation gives CAISEQGSNNSPLHF.

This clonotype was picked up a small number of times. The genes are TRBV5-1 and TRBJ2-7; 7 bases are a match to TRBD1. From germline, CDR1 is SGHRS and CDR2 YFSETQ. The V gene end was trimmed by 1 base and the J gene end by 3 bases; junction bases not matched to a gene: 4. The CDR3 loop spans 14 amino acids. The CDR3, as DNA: TGCGCCAGCAGCTTGACAGGGGAGTTCTACGAGCAGTACTTC. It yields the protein CASSLTGEFYEQYF.

The CDR3 region is CASTQIGFGAGGTDTQYF. The CDR3 DNA reads TGTGCCAGCACCCAGATCGGTTTCGGGGCGGGAGGAACAGATACGCAGTATTTT. The V and J genes are TRBV14 and TRBJ2-3; 8 bases line up with TRBD2. This CDR3 comprises 18 residues. Germline CDR1 is SGHDN and CDR2 is FVKESK. With V trimmed by 7 bases and J by 3 bases, 18 bases remained unmatched.

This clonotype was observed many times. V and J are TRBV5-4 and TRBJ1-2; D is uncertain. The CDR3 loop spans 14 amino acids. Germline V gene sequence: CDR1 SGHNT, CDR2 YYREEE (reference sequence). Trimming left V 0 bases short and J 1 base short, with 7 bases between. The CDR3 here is CASSLGRVNYGYTF. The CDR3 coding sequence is TGTGCCAGCAGCTTGGGAAGGGTTAACTATGGCTACACCTTC. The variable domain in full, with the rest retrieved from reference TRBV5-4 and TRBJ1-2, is ETGVTQSPTHLIKTRGQQVTLRCSSQSGHNTVSWYQQALGQGPQFIFQYYREEENGRGNFPPRFSGLQFPNYSSELNVNALELDDSALYLCASSLGRVNYGYTFGSGTRLTVV.

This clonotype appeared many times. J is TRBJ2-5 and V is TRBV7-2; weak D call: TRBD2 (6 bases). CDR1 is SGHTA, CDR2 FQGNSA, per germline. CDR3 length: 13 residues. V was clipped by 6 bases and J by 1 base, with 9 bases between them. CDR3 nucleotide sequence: TGTGCCAGCAGTCCTAGCGCCCAAGAGACCCAGTACTTC. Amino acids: CASSPSAQETQYF.

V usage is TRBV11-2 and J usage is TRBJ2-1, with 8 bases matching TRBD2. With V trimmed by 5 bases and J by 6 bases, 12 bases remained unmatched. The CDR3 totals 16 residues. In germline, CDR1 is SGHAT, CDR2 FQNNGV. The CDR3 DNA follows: TGTGCCAGCAGCCGGGTCTTGGCGGGAGGAGGCAATGAGCAGTTCTTC. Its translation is CASSRVLAGGGNEQFF.

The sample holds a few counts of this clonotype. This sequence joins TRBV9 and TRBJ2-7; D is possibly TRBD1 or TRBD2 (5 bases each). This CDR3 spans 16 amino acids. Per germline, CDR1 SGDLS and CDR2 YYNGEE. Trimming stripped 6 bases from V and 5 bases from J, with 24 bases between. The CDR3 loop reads CASTPKIERWGHEQYF. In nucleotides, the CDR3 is TGTGCCAGCACCCCCAAAATCGAGCGGTGGGGCCACGAGCAGTACTTC.

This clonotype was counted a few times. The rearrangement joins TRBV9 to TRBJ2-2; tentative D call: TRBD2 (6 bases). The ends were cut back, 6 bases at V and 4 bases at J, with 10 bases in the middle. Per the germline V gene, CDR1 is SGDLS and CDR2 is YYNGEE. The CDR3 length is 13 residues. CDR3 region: CASTGGGTGELFF. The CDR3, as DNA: TGTGCCAGCACCGGGGGAGGCACCGGGGAGCTGTTTTTT.

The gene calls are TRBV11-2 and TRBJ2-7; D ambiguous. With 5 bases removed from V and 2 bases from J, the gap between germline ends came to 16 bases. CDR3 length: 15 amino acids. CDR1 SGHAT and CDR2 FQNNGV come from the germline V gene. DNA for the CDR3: TGTGCCAGCAGCGGAAGGGTGGAAGGTCCCTACGAGCAGTACTTC. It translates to CASSGRVEGPYEQYF.

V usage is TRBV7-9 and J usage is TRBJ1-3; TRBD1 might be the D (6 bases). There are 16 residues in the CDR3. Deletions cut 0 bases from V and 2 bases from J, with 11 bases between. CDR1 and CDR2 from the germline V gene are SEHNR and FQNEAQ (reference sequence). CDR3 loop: CASSLAGTSPGNTIYF. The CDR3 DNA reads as TGTGCCAGCAGCTTAGCCGGGACAAGCCCTGGAAACACCATATATTTT.

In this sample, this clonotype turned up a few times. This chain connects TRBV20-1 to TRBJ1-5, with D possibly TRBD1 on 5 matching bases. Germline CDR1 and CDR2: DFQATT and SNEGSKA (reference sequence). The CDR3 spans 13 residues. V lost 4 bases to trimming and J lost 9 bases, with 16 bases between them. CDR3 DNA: TGCAGTGCTACCAAGTTGGGTGGGGGGCCCCAGCATTTT. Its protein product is CSATKLGGGPQHF.

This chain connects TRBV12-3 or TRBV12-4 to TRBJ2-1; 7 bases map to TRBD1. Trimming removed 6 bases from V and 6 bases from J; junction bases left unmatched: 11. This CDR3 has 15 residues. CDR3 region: CASRVGTVRVNEQFF. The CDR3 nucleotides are TGTGCCAGCAGGGTAGGGACAGTTAGGGTCAATGAGCAGTTCTTC.

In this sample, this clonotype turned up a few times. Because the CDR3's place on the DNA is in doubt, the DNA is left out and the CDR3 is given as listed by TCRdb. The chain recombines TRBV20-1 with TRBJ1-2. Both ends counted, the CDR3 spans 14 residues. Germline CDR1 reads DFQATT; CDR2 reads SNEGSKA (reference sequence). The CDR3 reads CSAPVGTGTPSGTF.

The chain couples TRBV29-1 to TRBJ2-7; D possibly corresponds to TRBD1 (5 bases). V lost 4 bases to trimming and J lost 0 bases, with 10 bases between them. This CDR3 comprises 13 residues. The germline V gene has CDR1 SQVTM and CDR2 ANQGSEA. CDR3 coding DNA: TGCAGCGTTGTGGGGCAGAGCTCCTACGAGCAGTACTTC. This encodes CSVVGQSSYEQYF.

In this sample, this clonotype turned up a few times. CDR3 DNA: TGTGCCACCAACACAGGGGACACCGGGGAGCTGTTTTTT. Translating it yields CATNTGDTGELFF. This chain joins TRBV24-1 and TRBJ2-2, with 7 bases lining up with TRBD1. The CDR3 extends over 13 amino acids. V lost 8 bases and J lost 3; bases outside the gene matches: 2. Germline CDR1 and CDR2: KGHDR and SFDVKD.

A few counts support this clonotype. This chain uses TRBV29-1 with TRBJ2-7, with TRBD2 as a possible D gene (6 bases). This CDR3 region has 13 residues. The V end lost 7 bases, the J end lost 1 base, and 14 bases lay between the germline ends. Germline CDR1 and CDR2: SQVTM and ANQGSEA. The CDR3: CSGRPAGSYEQYF. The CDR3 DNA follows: TGCAGCGGGCGGCCAGCGGGTTCCTACGAGCAGTACTTC.

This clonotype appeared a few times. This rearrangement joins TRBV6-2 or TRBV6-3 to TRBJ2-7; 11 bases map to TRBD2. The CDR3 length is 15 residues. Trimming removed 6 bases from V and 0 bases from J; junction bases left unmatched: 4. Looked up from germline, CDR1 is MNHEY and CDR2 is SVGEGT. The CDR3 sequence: CASRPGLADSYEQYF. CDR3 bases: TGTGCCAGCAGACCGGGACTAGCGGACTCCTACGAGCAGTACTTC.